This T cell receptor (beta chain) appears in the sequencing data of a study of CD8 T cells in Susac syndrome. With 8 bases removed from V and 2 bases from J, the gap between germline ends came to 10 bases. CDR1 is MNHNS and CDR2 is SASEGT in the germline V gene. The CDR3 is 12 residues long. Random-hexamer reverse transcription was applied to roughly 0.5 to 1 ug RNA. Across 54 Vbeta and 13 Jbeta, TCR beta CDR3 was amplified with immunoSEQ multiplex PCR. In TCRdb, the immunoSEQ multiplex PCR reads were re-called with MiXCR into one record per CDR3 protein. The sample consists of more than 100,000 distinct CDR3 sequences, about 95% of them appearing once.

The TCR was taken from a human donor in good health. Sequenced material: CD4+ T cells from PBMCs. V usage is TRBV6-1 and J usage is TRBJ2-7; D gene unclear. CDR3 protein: CASQDGTYEQYF. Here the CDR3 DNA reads TGTGCCAGCCAGGACGGTACCTACGAGCAGTACTTC.